The source of this T cell receptor beta chain is a study of blood T cell repertoires in COVID-19. Seattle enrolled patients during active infection and tracked them longitudinally. In the study's own analysis: Reference gene primer amplification in the assay estimated nucleated cell counts. The repertoire was sequenced with immunoSEQ multiplex PCR; TCRdb's copy has only in-frame clones and lacks some. V, J and clone size were drawn from that table, and D and trimming were deduced from the DNA. The table records fewer than 600,000 clones, roughly 87% of them present only once. V lost 0 bases, J lost 0 bases, and 7 bases stayed unmatched. This CDR3 is built from 18 residues. Germline V gene lookup returns CDR1 SGHNT and CDR2 YYREEE (reference sequence).

The source is a man younger than 30 with COVID-19, enrolled during active disease. The chain employs TRBV5-4 and TRBJ2-5; 11 bases fit TRBD2. The sequenced material came from peripheral blood. The DNA for the CDR3 is TGTGCCAGCAGCTTGGCCGGGCTAGCGGGAGGCAACCAAGAGACCCAGTACTTC. Translating it yields CASSLAGLAGGNQETQYF.